This TCR beta chain was recorded in a study of Graves' ophthalmopathy and Graves' hyperthyroidism. Trimming stripped 1 base from V and 4 bases from J, with 11 bases between. This CDR3 contains 14 residues. Per the germline V gene, CDR1 is MNHEY and CDR2 is SMNVEV (reference sequence). This clonotype was observed at least ten times. Hyperthyroidism patients, all newly diagnosed, had under 2 months' duration and ages of 18 to 65. Among the exclusions were patients with other autoimmune diseases, uncontrolled infections, pregnancy or lactation. The study amplified TCR beta CDR3 regions using RNA transcripts. In the first round, RT-PCR was carried out with HTBI primers, and a multiplex PCR formed the second round. A single record per CDR3 protein comes from TCRdb applying MiXCR to the multiplex PCR reads. The table records about 620,000 distinct CDR3 sequences, 20% to 25% of them present only once.

The V gene is TRBV27, the J gene TRBJ2-7, with D perhaps TRBD1 or TRBD2 (6 bases each). Specimen: peripheral blood. The TCR originated in a young woman with stable Graves' hyperthyroidism. Some clones in this sample may be carry-over from other donors' samples. The DNA for the CDR3 is TGTGCCAGCAGTTTATTGGGGGGCCCATACGAGCAGTACTTC. Translating gives CASSLLGGPYEQYF.